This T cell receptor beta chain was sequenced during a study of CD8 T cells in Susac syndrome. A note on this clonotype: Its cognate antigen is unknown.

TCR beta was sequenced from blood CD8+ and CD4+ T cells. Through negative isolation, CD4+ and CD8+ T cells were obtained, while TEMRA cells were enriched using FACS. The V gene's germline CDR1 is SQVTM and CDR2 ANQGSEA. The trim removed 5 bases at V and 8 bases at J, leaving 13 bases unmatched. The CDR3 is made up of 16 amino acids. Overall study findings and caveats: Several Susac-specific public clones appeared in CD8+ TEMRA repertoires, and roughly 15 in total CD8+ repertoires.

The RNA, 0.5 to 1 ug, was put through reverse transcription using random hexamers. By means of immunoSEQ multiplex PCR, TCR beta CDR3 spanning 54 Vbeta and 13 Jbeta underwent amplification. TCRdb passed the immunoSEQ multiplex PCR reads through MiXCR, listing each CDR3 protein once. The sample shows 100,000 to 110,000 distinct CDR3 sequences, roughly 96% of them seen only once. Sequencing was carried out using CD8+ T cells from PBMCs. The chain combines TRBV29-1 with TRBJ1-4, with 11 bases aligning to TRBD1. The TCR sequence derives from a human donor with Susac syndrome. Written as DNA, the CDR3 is TGCAGCGTTCTTGGCCGGGACAGGGGGGTGGGCGAAAAACTGTTTTTT. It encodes CSVLGRDRGVGEKLFF.